One and the same sample provided the 24 T cell receptor beta chains below, sequenced in a study of tumor-infiltrating lymphocytes in primary liver carcinoma. Co-extraction of RNA and DNA was performed on about 20-32 mg of unsorted bulk tissue. The template, around 520 ng total RNA, yielded TCR beta cDNA made with a constant-region primer. Slightly modified ARM-PCR served as the procedure for the TCR beta libraries. These libraries came from three rounds of nested multiplex PCR. Each of the first two PCR rounds ran nine to ten cycles with TRBV1-TRBV30 forward and C-beta reverse primers. TCRdb processed the multiplex PCR reads anew with MiXCR; each CDR3 protein has one entry. Of over 100,000 distinct CDR3 sequences in the sample, around 70% are singletons; the top ten hold about 8%. Sequencing was done on a sample of tumor-adjacent normal liver tissue. All receptors derive from a woman aged 55-70 years with primary liver carcinoma and hepatitis B virus infection.

This clonotype was seen at least ten times. The junction departs from the called germline gene at one end, perhaps through a read error. V usage is TRBV29-1 and J usage is TRBJ2-7; tentative D call: TRBD2 (6 bases). Germline V gene lookup returns CDR1 SQVTM and CDR2 ANQGSEA. The CDR3 has 14 amino acids. The CDR3 loop reads CSAEEVTSPYEQYF. The CDR3 nucleotides are TGCAGCGCTGAAGAAGTGACTAGTCCCTACGAGCAGTACTTC.

This clonotype was recorded once. A much larger clone differs by one base, so this may be a read error. The chain is built from TRBV11-1 and TRBJ2-3; TRBD1 matches at 8 bases. This CDR3 is 15 amino acids long. Germline V gives CDR1 SGHAT, CDR2 FQDESV (reference sequence). The junction had 5 bases not matched to a gene; V was cut back by 0 bases and J by 6 bases. CDR3 sequence (DNA): TGTGCCAGCAGCTTAGCCGACAGGGGAGCGGATACGCAGTATTTT. Its translation is CASSLADRGADTQYF.

About this clonotype: This could be a read error, since a much larger clone is one nucleotide away. The genes are TRBV6-1 and TRBJ2-2; a weak D match, TRBD1 (6 bases). Germline V gene lookup returns CDR1 MNHNS and CDR2 SASEGT. The CDR3 consists of 15 residues. Trimming shortened V by 6 bases and J by 3 bases, and 14 bases separated the two germline ends. The CDR3 DNA sequence: TGTGCCAGCAGCAGACAGGTGCCGGACACCGGGGAGCTGTTTTTT. This gives the protein CASSRQVPDTGELFF.

This clonotype was counted between two and nine times. Being one base from a much bigger clone, this may be a read error. This chain links TRBV5-4 with TRBJ2-3, with 11 bases fitting TRBD2. Germline V gene data show CDR1 as SGHNT and CDR2 as YYREEE (reference sequence). CDR3 length equals 18 residues. CDR3 nucleotides: TGTGTCAGCAGCCAGGGACTAGCGGTCGTGGGGGCTCTAGATACGCAGTATTTT. Translation: CVSSQGLAVVGALDTQYF.

A remark on this clonotype: One end of the junction does not line up with germline, which may come from a read error. The V gene is TRBV4-2, the J gene TRBJ2-1; the match to TRBD1 covers 7 bases. Germline V CDR1 and CDR2: LGHNA, YNFKEQ. CDR3 size: 17 residues. The chain's CDR3 is CASSRIGQVGSYNGQFF. The CDR3 nucleotides read TGTGCCAGCAGCCGGATCGGACAGGTGGGCTCCTACAATGGGCAGTTCTTC.

A word on this clonotype: This could be a read error, since a much larger clone is one nucleotide away. V and J are TRBV6-4 and TRBJ2-2; the D gene could be TRBD1 or TRBD2 (5 bases each). This CDR3 spans 14 amino acids. Per germline, CDR1 MRHNA and CDR2 SNTAGT. The CDR3 DNA reads TGTGCCAGCAGTGACGGGACGGACACCAGGGAGCTGTTTTTT. Translated, it gives CASSDGTDTRELFF.

Remarks on this clonotype: Compared with germline, one end of the junction differs, possibly owing to a read error. The V gene is TRBV6-6, the J gene TRBJ2-3; D is ambiguous. Germline CDR1 and CDR2: MNHNY and SVGAGI (reference sequence). The CDR3 is 13 residues long. The CDR3 bases are TGTGCCAGCAGTCACCCGGACGTAAATACGCGGTATTTT. Protein product: CASSHPDVNTRYF.

This clonotype was recorded many times. The chain uses TRBV6-1 and TRBJ2-3, with TRBD2 identical over 12 bases. The CDR3 runs 16 residues. Germline loops: CDR1 MNHNS, CDR2 SASEGT. Trimming removed 8 bases from V and 0 bases from J; junction bases left unmatched: 6. CDR3 protein: CASGWGTSGSTDTQYF. The CDR3 nucleotides read TGTGCCAGCGGGTGGGGGACTAGCGGGAGCACAGATACGCAGTATTTT.

The CDR3 sequence is CSVEAGMEYGELFF. In DNA, the CDR3 is TGCAGCGTTGAAGCGGGAATGGAATACGGGGAGCTGTTTTTT. The V call is TRBV29-1, the J call TRBJ2-2, with a tentative D call TRBD2 (5 bases). Germline lookup yields CDR1 SQVTM and CDR2 ANQGSEA. There are 14 residues in the CDR3. Trimming left V 1 base short and J 7 bases short, with 13 bases between.

Comments on this clonotype: A read error may explain this, as a much larger clone is one base away. The J gene is TRBJ2-3, the V gene TRBV5-1; either TRBD1 or TRBD2 may fit D (5 bases each). CDR1 is SGHRS, CDR2 YFSETQ, per germline. The CDR3 loop spans 14 amino acids. CDR3 sequence (DNA): TGCACCAGCAGCTTGCTGGGGGTAACAGATACGCAGTATTTT. Its translation is CTSSLLGVTDTQYF.

This clonotype was detected ten times or more. A junction end diverges from the germline sequence, so it may reflect a read error. This chain links TRBV11-3 with TRBJ2-3, with 8 positions matching TRBD2. The CDR3 loop spans 14 amino acids. CDR1 is SGHNT, CDR2 YENEEA, per germline. As DNA, the CDR3 is TGTGCCAGCAGCTTTCGGACTAGCATAGATACGCAGTATTTT. It encodes CASSFRTSIDTQYF.

This clonotype was picked up one time. A much larger clonotype is one base distant, so this may be a read error. V usage is TRBV7-9 and J usage is TRBJ2-3; TRBD2 agrees at 11 bases. The CDR3 spans 14 residues. The germline CDR1 and CDR2 sequences are SEHNR and FQNEAQ (reference sequence). The CDR3 protein is CPSSQGLAGDTQYF. In nucleotides, the CDR3 is TGTCCCAGCAGTCAAGGACTAGCGGGAGATACGCAGTATTTT.

For this clonotype: Here the CDR3 omits its conserved ending phenylalanine or tryptophan, so a read error is the likely source. The V and J genes are TRBV11-2 and TRBJ2-6; 7 nucleotides agree with TRBD1. The CDR3 spans 15 residues. Germline CDR1 reads SGHAT; CDR2 reads FQNNGV. V gave up 5 bases and J gave up 5 bases; unmatched junction bases: 6. The CDR3 nucleotides read TGTGCCAGCAGCCTAGGGGGCGCATGGGCCAACGTCCTGACTATC. Translating it yields CASSLGGAWANVLTI.

With respect to this clonotype: A read error may produce the germline difference seen at one junction end. The chain recombines TRBV5-1 with TRBJ2-1; 11 bases are shared with TRBD2. There are 15 residues in the CDR3. The germline V gene has CDR1 SGHRS and CDR2 YFSETQ. CDR3 sequence (DNA): TGCGCCAGCAGCCCCGTGACTAGCGGGACCAATGAGCAGTTTTTC. It encodes CASSPVTSGTNEQFF.

This clonotype was seen ten or more times. The chain combines TRBV6-1 with TRBJ2-7; D is unclear. The CDR3 is 13 residues long. Trimming removed 2 bases from V and 2 bases from J, with 7 bases in between. The germline gives CDR1 MNHNS, CDR2 SASEGT. In nucleotides, the CDR3 is TGTGCCAGCAGTGAAACGATTACCTACGAGCAGTACTTC. Translated, it gives CASSETITYEQYF.

With regard to this clonotype: One end of the junction is discordant with germline, which a read error may explain. This chain joins TRBV11-2 and TRBJ2-1; the match to TRBD1 covers 9 bases. Germline V gene lookup returns CDR1 SGHAT and CDR2 FQNNGV. This CDR3 spans 15 amino acids. In DNA form, the CDR3 reads TGTGCCAGCAGCTTAATCGGACAGGGGCTCGATGAGGAGTCCTTC. It encodes CASSLIGQGLDEESF.

CDR3 in amino acids: CASSSGLAGGPVKETQYF. Written as DNA, the CDR3 is TGTGCCAGCAGCAGCGGACTAGCGGGAGGGCCGGTGAAAGAGACCCAGTACTTC. The chain combines TRBV11-1 with TRBJ2-5, with 15 bases that match TRBD2. With 5 bases clipped from V and 3 bases from J, the junction kept 10 bases outside the gene matches. Per the germline V gene, CDR1 is SGHAT and CDR2 is FQDESV (reference sequence). This CDR3 spans 18 amino acids.

On this clonotype itself: An end of the junction does not agree with germline; a read error may underlie this. The V gene is TRBV11-1, the J gene TRBJ2-3; weak D call: TRBD2 (6 bases). Germline V lookup: CDR1 SGHAT, CDR2 FQDESV (reference sequence). CDR3 length: 16 residues. This CDR3 reads CASSLESSRTTDTQYF. DNA for the CDR3: TGTGCCAGCAGCTTGGAGAGCTCGCGGACTACAGATACGCAGTACTTT.

The V call is TRBV6-2 or TRBV6-3, the J call TRBJ2-3; TRBD1 or TRBD2 may be the D gene (6 bases each). The CDR3 length is 15 residues. V lost 7 bases to trimming and J lost 12 bases, with 26 bases between them. CDR1 MNHEY and CDR2 SVGEGT come from the germline V gene. The CDR3 protein is CASTEGGFSTGTQYF. The CDR3 DNA follows: TGTGCCAGCACCGAGGGGGGCTTCTCCACAGGTACCCAGTATTTT.

The J gene is TRBJ2-3, the V gene TRBV11-2; D perhaps matches TRBD1 (6 bases). The CDR3 extends over 16 amino acids. CDR1 is SGHAT and CDR2 is FQNNGV in the germline V gene. Between the trimmed V and J ends, which lost 7 bases and 2 bases, there was a span of 19 bases. This CDR3 is CASNRRSTGNTDTQYF. The CDR3 DNA sequence: TGTGCCAGCAACAGAAGAAGTACAGGGAACACAGATACGCAGTATTTT.

J is TRBJ2-2 and V is TRBV7-9, with 10 bases identical to TRBD2. V dropped 3 bases and J dropped 8; count of bases not matched to a gene: 15. This CDR3 contains 18 residues. The germline V gene has CDR1 SEHNR and CDR2 FQNEAQ (reference sequence). The CDR3 DNA sequence: TGTGCCAGCAGCTTTTCCCTAGCGGGAGTCGAAAACGCAGGGGAGCTGTTTTTT. Translation: CASSFSLAGVENAGELFF.

This clonotype has a handful of counts. This chain links TRBV7-2 with TRBJ2-5; the D gene is possibly TRBD2 (6 bases). Germline CDR1 is SGHTA and CDR2 is FQGNSA. This CDR3 comprises 14 residues. Trimming shortened V by 0 bases and J by 2 bases, and 7 bases separated the two germline ends. The CDR3 DNA follows: TGTGCCAGCAGCTTAGCCGCGGGACAAGAGACCCAGTACTTC. This translates into CASSLAAGQETQYF.

In the case of this clonotype: Just one base apart from a much larger clone, this may be a read error. The chain has TRBV28 and TRBJ2-6; no definite D call. Germline V gene data show CDR1 as MDHEN and CDR2 as SYDVKM. This CDR3 comprises 15 residues. Deletions cut 3 bases from V and 0 bases from J, with 6 bases between. This CDR3 reads CASSLRDSGANVLTF. The CDR3 DNA follows: TGTGCCAGCAGTTTGCGAGACTCTGGGGCCAACGTCCTGACTTTC.

Comments on this clonotype: The junction does not match germline at one end; this may be a read error. This chain joins TRBV5-6 and TRBJ1-6; D remains ambiguous. There are 12 residues in the CDR3. Germline V gene lookup returns CDR1 SGHDT and CDR2 YYEEEE. CDR3 residues: CVSSAYNSPLHF. DNA of the CDR3: TGTGTCAGCAGCGCGTACAATTCACCCCTCCACTTC.